The 28 T cell receptor beta chains listed next were all sequenced from one sample in a study of OX40 agonist ivuxolimab in advanced cancers. Clones were read by immunoSEQ multiplex PCR, and TCRdb kept only the in-frame ones, dropping some. Among about 76,000 clones listed, around nine tenths were seen once. Sample: CD4+ or CD8+ T cells sorted from blood, taken in a trial of the OX40 agonist ivuxolimab. The receptors were gathered from an adult with an advanced solid tumor such as melanoma, head and neck, liver or kidney cancer.

This clone was seen once. This chain joins TRBV6-5 and TRBJ1-2; D is ambiguous. The germline gives CDR1 MNHEY, CDR2 SVGAGI. Between the trimmed V and J ends, which lost 4 bases and 6 bases, there was a span of 9 bases. The CDR3 totals 12 residues. The CDR3: CASSLEGNGYTF. DNA for the CDR3: TGTGCCAGCAGTTTAGAGGGAAATGGCTACACCTTC.

The V and J genes are TRBV11-2 and TRBJ2-5; D gene uncertain. The germline V and J ends were trimmed by 2 bases and 0 bases, with 10 bases remaining between them. The V gene's germline CDR1 is SGHAT and CDR2 FQNNGV. The CDR3 consists of 15 residues. The CDR3 sequence is CASSLIATDQETQYF. Here the CDR3 DNA reads TGTGCCAGCAGCTTAATCGCGACGGACCAAGAGACCCAGTACTTC.

The V call is TRBV4-3, the J call TRBJ1-6, with D perhaps matching TRBD1 (5 bases). The CDR3 totals 17 residues. The ends were cut back, 0 bases at V and 5 bases at J, with 14 bases in the middle. Germline loops: CDR1 LGHNA, CDR2 YSLEER. CDR3 nucleotides: TGCGCCAGCAGCCAAGATCTCGCGCAGGGAAATAATTCACCCCTCCACTTT. Translated: CASSQDLAQGNNSPLHF.

The chain employs TRBV11-3 and TRBJ1-1, with D hard to call. The CDR3 has 15 residues. The V end was cut by 5 bases, the J end by 1 base, with 14 bases between. Germline-derived CDR1 and CDR2 are SGHNT and YENEEA. CDR3 DNA: TGTGCCAGCAGCGCCGGACCGGAACCGAACACTGAAGCTTTCTTT. Translation gives CASSAGPEPNTEAFF.

The gene calls are TRBV7-3 and TRBJ2-5; D is unresolved. With 1 base removed from V and 2 bases from J, the gap between germline ends came to 5 bases. This CDR3 has 13 amino acids. CDR1 is SGHTA and CDR2 is FQGTGA in the germline V gene. The CDR3 DNA reads as TGTGCCAGCAGCTTAATTCCACAAGAGACCCAGTACTTC. The encoded protein is CASSLIPQETQYF. The whole variable domain, remainder taken from reference TRBV7-3 and TRBJ2-5, is GAGVSQTPSNKVTEKGKYVELRCDPISGHTALYWYRQSLGQGPEFLIYFQGTGAADDSGLPNDRFFAVRPEGSVSTLKIQRTERGDSAVYLCASSLIPQETQYFGPGTRLLVL.

The V gene is TRBV6-5, the J gene TRBJ2-2; a weak D match, TRBD1 (5 bases). The V gene lost 6 bases and the J gene lost 5 bases, with 10 bases spanning the gap. Germline-derived CDR1 and CDR2 are MNHEY and SVGAGI. The CDR3 sequence is 13 residues long. CDR3 sequence (DNA): TGTGCCAGCAGCACACAGGCTACCGGGGAGCTGTTTTTT. Translating it yields CASSTQATGELFF.

V gene TRBV25-1 combines with J gene TRBJ2-6; D may be TRBD2 (5 bases). Trimming shortened V by 3 bases and J by 2 bases, and 5 bases separated the two germline ends. Germline V gene sequence: CDR1 MGHDK, CDR2 SYGVNS. CDR3 size: 14 residues. The CDR3 protein is CASSERAGANVLTF. The CDR3 DNA follows: TGTGCCAGCAGTGAGAGGGCTGGGGCCAACGTCCTGACTTTC. The full variable domain, completed using reference TRBV25-1 and TRBJ2-6, is EADIYQTPRYLVIGTGKKITLECSQTMGHDKMYWYQQDPGMELHLIHYSYGVNSTEKGDLSSESTVSRIRTEHFPLTLESARPSHTSQYLCASSERAGANVLTFGAGSRLTVL.

V and J are TRBV27 and TRBJ2-7; D remains unclear. The CDR3 has 11 residues. The germline V gene has CDR1 MNHEY and CDR2 SMNVEV (reference sequence). Trimming removed 2 bases at V and 7 bases at J, with 6 bases between. CDR3 sequence (DNA): TGTGCCAGCAGTTTAAGTCGTGAGCAGTACGTC. Translated: CASSLSREQYV.

The V call is TRBV29-1, the J call TRBJ1-1; 7 nucleotides align to TRBD1. Germline CDR1 SQVTM, CDR2 ANQGSEA. V trimming: 8 bases; J trimming: 1 base; junction bases outside the gene matches: 7. The CDR3 covers 13 residues. CDR3 region: CSILKGANTEAFF. In nucleotides, the CDR3 is TGCAGCATCCTAAAGGGGGCGAACACTGAAGCTTTCTTT.

This chain connects TRBV6-5 to TRBJ2-7, with a possible D match to TRBD1 (6 bases). Trimming took 7 bases from V and 5 from J, leaving 15 bases between them. The germline V gene has CDR1 MNHEY and CDR2 SVGAGI. CDR3 length equals 13 residues. CDR3 loop: CASIRQGNDEQYF. CDR3 nucleotide sequence: TGTGCCAGCATACGCCAGGGGAACGACGAGCAGTACTTC.

V is TRBV6-5 and J is TRBJ2-1; tentatively, D is TRBD1 or TRBD2 (6 bases each). The ends were cut back, 8 bases at V and 2 bases at J, with 10 bases in the middle. CDR1 and CDR2 (germline): MNHEY, SVGAGI. This CDR3 is 13 amino acids long. CDR3 residues: CASEGGAYNEQFF. Here the CDR3 DNA reads TGTGCCAGCGAGGGGGGCGCCTACAATGAGCAGTTCTTC.

J is TRBJ1-3 and V is TRBV4-2, with D possibly being TRBD1 (5 bases). CDR1 and CDR2 from the germline V gene are LGHNA and YNFKEQ. V lost 2 bases and J 1 base, leaving 18 bases between the germline ends. The CDR3 length is 18 residues. The CDR3 sequence is CASSQPAGGESSGNTIYF. CDR3 sequence (DNA): TGTGCCAGCAGCCAACCCGCGGGGGGGGAGAGTTCTGGAAACACCATATATTTT.

V and J are TRBV4-3 and TRBJ1-6; D is unclear. There are 15 residues in the CDR3. Trimming removed 1 base at V and 10 bases at J, with 14 bases between. Germline V gene lookup returns CDR1 LGHNA and CDR2 YSLEER. The CDR3 nucleotides read TGCGCCAGCAGCCAAGGTCAGGATATGGAGTCACCCCTCCACTTT. It codes for CASSQGQDMESPLHF.

This clone was seen a single time. V usage is TRBV11-2 and J usage is TRBJ2-4; 8 nucleotides match TRBD2. Germline V gives CDR1 SGHAT, CDR2 FQNNGV. The trim removed 2 bases at V and 4 bases at J, leaving 7 bases unmatched. The CDR3 has 16 residues. The CDR3 bases are TGTGCCAGCAGCTTACAGGGCGGGGGGCCTAAAAACATTCAGTACTTC. Its translation: CASSLQGGGPKNIQYF.

The V and J genes are TRBV5-4 and TRBJ2-3; 11 nucleotides agree with TRBD1. CDR3 length: 16 amino acids. J was trimmed by 7 bases and V by 5 bases; bases with no gene match: 12. The germline V gene has CDR1 SGHNT and CDR2 YYREEE (reference sequence). CDR3 residues: CASSPGGTGGGYTQYF. DNA for the CDR3: TGTGCCAGCAGTCCTGGGGGGACAGGGGGTGGTTATACGCAGTATTTT.

This chain connects TRBV19 to TRBJ2-7; TRBD1 aligns across 7 bases. The CDR3 extends over 13 amino acids. The V and J ends lost 4 bases and 5 bases, in that order; junction bases with no gene match: 5. Germline CDR1 and CDR2: LNHDA and SQIVND (reference sequence). The CDR3 protein is CASSNRGINEQYF. The CDR3 nucleotides are TGTGCCAGTAGTAACAGGGGAATAAACGAGCAGTACTTC.

This rearrangement joins TRBV4-3 to TRBJ1-1, with 8 positions matching TRBD1. The CDR3 is made up of 17 amino acids. Germline V gives CDR1 LGHNA, CDR2 YSLEER. V trimming: 0 bases; J trimming: 1 base; junction bases outside the gene matches: 7. This CDR3 is CASSQEQGALSNTEAFF. Written as DNA, the CDR3 is TGCGCCAGCAGCCAAGAGCAGGGGGCGTTATCGAACACTGAAGCTTTCTTT.

The gene calls are TRBV29-1 and TRBJ1-2, with D perhaps TRBD1 (5 bases). The V end lost 4 bases, the J end lost 4 bases, and 13 bases lay between the germline ends. CDR3 length: 13 amino acids. Germline V gene sequence: CDR1 SQVTM, CDR2 ANQGSEA. The CDR3 nucleotides are TGCAGCGTTGTGACAGACCTCCTCTATGGCTACACCTTC. Amino acid sequence: CSVVTDLLYGYTF.

On this clone itself: One end of the junction does not line up with germline, which may come from a read error. V usage is TRBV27 and J usage is TRBJ1-6; D call uncertain. The CDR3 has 15 residues. Per the germline V gene, CDR1 is MNHEY and CDR2 is SMNVEV (reference sequence). DNA of the CDR3: TGTGCCAGCAGTTTATGGACCTCCAATAATTCACCCCTCCACTTT. Protein: CASSLWTSNNSPLHF.

The chain couples TRBV9 to TRBJ1-6, with a tentative D call TRBD1 (5 bases). The ends were cut back, 2 bases at V and 4 bases at J, with 13 bases in the middle. The germline gives CDR1 SGDLS, CDR2 YYNGEE. The CDR3 has 16 amino acids. The CDR3 reads CASSVSQGQYNSPLHF. Here the CDR3 DNA reads TGTGCCAGCAGCGTCTCGCAGGGCCAATATAATTCACCCCTCCACTTT.

The V call is TRBV27, the J call TRBJ2-7; D remains unclear. V lost 5 bases to trimming and J lost 3 bases, with 8 bases between them. CDR1 and CDR2 from the germline V gene are MNHEY and SMNVEV (reference sequence). The CDR3 has 12 residues. The CDR3 loop reads CASSKWGYEQYF. In DNA, the CDR3 is TGTGCCAGCAGTAAATGGGGCTACGAGCAGTACTTC.

The rearrangement uses TRBV11-2 and TRBJ2-5, with 10 positions matching TRBD2. Looked up from germline, CDR1 is SGHAT and CDR2 is FQNNGV. V lost 5 bases to trimming and J lost 5 bases; unmatched junction nucleotides: 11. This CDR3 region has 16 residues. The CDR3 coding sequence is TGTGCCAGCAGCACCTTAGCGGGGGGCCCTCGGGAGACCCAGTACTTC. Protein product: CASSTLAGGPRETQYF.

The chain carries TRBV7-3 and TRBJ2-5, with no clear D. Germline CDR1 SGHTA, CDR2 FQGTGA. This CDR3 has 13 residues. Trimming cost V 0 bases and J 6 bases, with 8 bases left between them. The CDR3 loop is CASSLTGRQTQYF. The CDR3 region has the DNA TGTGCCAGCAGCTTAACCGGGCGCCAGACCCAGTACTTC.

The rearrangement joins TRBV7-2 to TRBJ2-1; D is uncertain. The germline V and J ends were trimmed by 1 base and 7 bases, with 8 bases remaining between them. The CDR3 totals 13 residues. Per the germline V gene, CDR1 is SGHTA and CDR2 is FQGNSA. The CDR3 region has the DNA TGTGCCAGCAGCTTAGGCGGTGAAAATGAGCAGTTCTTC. It yields the protein CASSLGGENEQFF.

The chain recombines TRBV18 with TRBJ1-5; D unclear. V lost 6 bases, J lost 6 bases, and 9 bases lay in between. This CDR3 spans 12 amino acids. Germline V gene lookup returns CDR1 KGHSH and CDR2 LQKENI. The CDR3 sequence: CASSLDGQPQHF. CDR3 DNA: TGTGCCAGCTCCCTAGACGGTCAGCCCCAGCATTTT.

The rearrangement uses TRBV27 and TRBJ1-5; D gene uncertain. V lost 3 bases and J lost 4, with 4 bases in between. Germline lookup yields CDR1 MNHEY and CDR2 SMNVEV (reference sequence). CDR3 length: 12 amino acids. In DNA, the CDR3 is TGTGCCAGCAGTTTCAGGAATCAGCCCCAGCATTTT. Protein sequence: CASSFRNQPQHF.

The rearrangement joins TRBV5-1 to TRBJ1-2; D not resolved. V was cut by 2 bases and J by 7 bases, with 12 bases left in between. This CDR3 region has 13 residues. Germline CDR1 is SGHRS and CDR2 is YFSETQ. CDR3: CASSFPSSSGYTF. As DNA, the CDR3 is TGCGCCAGCAGCTTCCCCTCCTCTAGTGGCTACACCTTC.

The chain carries TRBV29-1 and TRBJ2-2; 10 nucleotides match TRBD1. This CDR3 contains 14 residues. V shed 7 bases and J 5 bases; nucleotides not matched to a gene: 7. Germline values: CDR1 SQVTM, CDR2 ANQGSEA. CDR3 in DNA: TGCAGCGCCGATCCGGGACAGGGGACCGGGGAGCTGTTTTTT. It yields the protein CSADPGQGTGELFF.